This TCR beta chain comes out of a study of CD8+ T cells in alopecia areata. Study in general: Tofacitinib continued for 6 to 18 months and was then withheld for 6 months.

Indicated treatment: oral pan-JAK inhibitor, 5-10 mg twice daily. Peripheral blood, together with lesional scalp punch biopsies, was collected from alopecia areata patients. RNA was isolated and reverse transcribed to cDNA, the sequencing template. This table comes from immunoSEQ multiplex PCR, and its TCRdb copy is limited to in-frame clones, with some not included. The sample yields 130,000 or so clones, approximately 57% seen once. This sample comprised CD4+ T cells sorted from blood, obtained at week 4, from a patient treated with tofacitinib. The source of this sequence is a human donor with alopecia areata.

Written as DNA, the CDR3 is TGTGCCAGCAGCTCAAATAGCAATGAGCAGTTCTTC. Translation: CASSSNSNEQFF. The chain employs TRBV7-6 and TRBJ2-1; no firm D call. Trimming removed 4 bases from V and 6 bases from J, with 7 bases in between. CDR1 and CDR2 from the germline V gene are SGHVS and FNYEAQ. This CDR3 contains 12 residues.